This TCR beta chain was sequenced in a study of blood T cells in healthy people across ages. Across the whole study: Per two T cells, template switching captured roughly one barcoded beta molecule. Findings and limits, study-wide: The unsorted PBMCs prevented any conclusive comparison of naive versus antigen-experienced cells. Naive CD4+ cell counts and diversity both ran higher in long-lived than in aged donors.

This clonotype was found a few times. The antigen is unknown. With a J-beta primer mix and a sample-barcoded 5' primer, a second PCR ran 7 to 11 cycles. TCRdb re-called the 5' RACE reads with MiXCR, one entry per CDR3 protein. The sample carries roughly 800,000 distinct CDR3 sequences, approximately 25% recorded once. This same sample was also part of a study on T cells of mothers and their children.

The sequence was obtained from a boy between 10 and 17 years old in good health. The sequenced sample was blood.

The CDR3 region is CASSGRGATNEKLFF. DNA for the CDR3: TGTGCCAGCAGCGGCAGGGGAGCAACTAATGAAAAACTGTTTTTT. This chain links TRBV25-1 with TRBJ1-4, with D possibly being TRBD1 (6 bases). The CDR3 contains 15 residues. From germline, CDR1 is MGHDK and CDR2 SYGVNS. Trimming removed 6 bases at V and 0 bases at J, with 11 bases between.